The entry below describes one TCR beta chain. The antigen is undetermined. V shed 7 bases and J 2 bases; nucleotides not matched to a gene: 6. Germline CDR1 and CDR2: SNHLY and FYNNEI. This CDR3 has 16 amino acids. The data are from a study of T cells in Graves' hyperthyroidism and ophthalmopathy. What was amplified from RNA transcripts were TCR beta CDR3 regions. TCR CDR3 underwent first-round RT-PCR with the HTBI primer set. TCRdb reprocessed the multiplex PCR reads with MiXCR, giving one entry per CDR3 protein. The repertoire holds 20,000 to 30,000 distinct CDR3 sequences, with around 47% as singletons. Study-wide results and caveats: The authors' 13 V-J model separated ophthalmopathy from stable hyperthyroidism. Prediction of ophthalmopathy progression came a median approximately 6.5 months pre-onset.

PBMCs were derived from 7.5 to 10 ml fresh peripheral blood. This clonotype originated in a middle-aged woman with Graves' hyperthyroidism that later progressed to Graves' ophthalmopathy. The specimen was blood. V and J are TRBV2 and TRBJ2-2, with TRBD1 identical over 11 bases. CDR3 nucleotide sequence: TGTGCCAGCAAAACCGGGACAGGGGGTAACACCGGGGAGCTGTTTTTT. Its protein is CASKTGTGGNTGELFF.